Below, 30 T cell receptor beta chains from the same sample are listed, as sequenced in a study of T-cell reconstitution after alpha-beta-depleted transplantation in children. Unique molecular identifiers were incorporated when the TCRbeta library was constructed. Each CDR3 protein is one row after TCRdb ran MiXCR on the PCR reads. The table records more than 200,000 distinct CDR3 sequences, roughly 23% of them present only once. Sample: PBMCs, taken before TCRalphabeta/CD19-depleted stem cell transplant. Source of these receptors: a girl aged 2-10 years with Fanconi anemia, due to receive a stem cell transplant.

This clonotype was counted between two and nine times. The V and J genes are TRBV5-1 and TRBJ2-7; 7 bases are a match to TRBD2. Trimming at V came to 4 bases and at J to 2 bases, leaving 9 bases not matched to a gene. There are 15 residues in the CDR3. Germline V gene sequence: CDR1 SGHRS, CDR2 YFSETQ. CDR3: CASSENGRRPYEQYF. Written as DNA, the CDR3 is TGCGCCAGCAGCGAAAACGGGAGGCGACCCTACGAGCAGTACTTC.

The rearrangement links TRBV20-1 to TRBJ2-1; TRBD2 matches at 11 bases. Trimming removed 5 bases from V and 0 bases from J; junction bases left unmatched: 9. The germline V gene encodes CDR1 DFQATT and CDR2 SNEGSKA (reference sequence). This CDR3 contains 17 residues. As DNA, the CDR3 is TGCAGTGCTCGACCCGGGACTAGCGGTACCTCCTACAATGAGCAGTTCTTC. Protein sequence: CSARPGTSGTSYNEQFF.

This clonotype was detected many times. The CDR3 nucleotides are TGTGCCAGCAGCGTAGCTCTCCATATAAAGTCCTACAATGAGCAGTTCTTC. This gives the protein CASSVALHIKSYNEQFF. This chain uses TRBV9 with TRBJ2-1, with D uncertain. CDR3 size: 17 residues. Trimming removed 0 bases at V and 1 base at J, with 14 bases between. Germline CDR1 reads SGDLS; CDR2 reads YYNGEE.

The genes are TRBV27 and TRBJ2-5, with 12 nucleotides matching TRBD1. This CDR3 has 16 amino acids. With 5 bases clipped from V and 4 bases from J, the junction kept 8 bases outside the gene matches. Germline V CDR1 and CDR2: MNHEY, SMNVEV (reference sequence). CDR3 amino acids: CASSPTGTGGPETQYF. CDR3 in DNA: TGTGCCAGCAGTCCGACCGGGACAGGGGGCCCAGAGACCCAGTACTTC.

The chain joins TRBV10-3 to TRBJ2-6; 8 nucleotides line up with TRBD1. J lost 2 bases, V lost 6 bases, and 6 bases had no gene match. Germline lookup yields CDR1 ENHRY and CDR2 SYGVKD. This CDR3 is built from 16 residues. This CDR3 reads CAISLRDRTGANVLTF. The DNA of the CDR3 is TGTGCCATCAGCCTGAGGGACAGGACTGGGGCCAACGTCCTGACTTTC.

At least ten counts were recorded for this clonotype. The V gene is TRBV10-3, the J gene TRBJ2-1, with D possibly matching TRBD2 (5 bases). CDR1 and CDR2 (germline): ENHRY, SYGVKD. Trimming took off 0 bases at V and 12 bases at J, with 18 bases between the two ends. The CDR3 consists of 15 residues. CDR3 sequence: CAISESRGLLLGQFF. The CDR3, as DNA: TGTGCCATCAGTGAGTCGCGAGGACTCCTGCTTGGGCAGTTCTTC.

This clonotype was counted at least ten times. The chain links TRBV12-3 or TRBV12-4 to TRBJ2-7; 11 bases map to TRBD2. Trimming cost V 1 base and J 11 bases; bases outside gene matches: 7. This CDR3 comprises 14 residues. CDR3: CASSLVSGRAGKYF. The CDR3 DNA sequence: TGTGCCAGCAGTTTAGTTAGCGGGAGGGCCGGGAAGTACTTC.

The table lists this clonotype with a few counts. V gene TRBV20-1 combines with J gene TRBJ2-3, with D possibly matching TRBD2 (7 bases). V lost 3 bases and J lost 0, with 19 bases in between. Looked up from germline, CDR1 is DFQATT and CDR2 is SNEGSKA (reference sequence). The CDR3 contains 17 residues. The CDR3 is CSARWGGPYPSTDTQYF. CDR3 in DNA: TGCAGTGCTAGGTGGGGGGGCCCCTATCCTAGCACAGATACGCAGTATTTT.

This clonotype was seen only a few times. The genes are TRBV30 and TRBJ2-7; D unclear. The CDR3 has 12 amino acids. Trimming cost V 2 bases and J 0 bases, with 5 bases left between them. Per the germline V gene, CDR1 is GTSNPN and CDR2 is SVGIG (reference sequence). The CDR3 bases are TGTGCCTGGAGTTCGGTCTCCTACGAGCAGTACTTC. Amino acids: CAWSSVSYEQYF. Using reference TRBV30 and TRBJ2-7 for the parts outside the CDR3, the full variable domain is SQTIHQWPATLVQPVGSPLSLECTVEGTSNPNLYWYRQAAGRGLQLLFYSVGIGQISSEVPQNLSASRPQDRQFILSSKKLLLSDSGFYLCAWSSVSYEQYFGPGTRLTVT.

The chain recombines TRBV7-2 with TRBJ2-7, with a weak D call TRBD2 (5 bases). Germline CDR1 and CDR2: SGHTA and FQGNSA. Trimming left V 2 bases short and J 1 base short, with 9 bases between. CDR3 length equals 14 residues. The CDR3 DNA follows: TGTGCCAGCAGCTTACAGCGGACTTCCTACGAGCAGTACTTC. Protein sequence: CASSLQRTSYEQYF.

This clonotype was counted a few times. The chain recombines TRBV3-1 with TRBJ2-3; 12 nucleotides line up with TRBD2. This CDR3 is 15 amino acids long. V lost 1 base and J lost 4; bases outside the gene matches: 0. Germline V gene lookup returns CDR1 LGHDT and CDR2 YNNKEL (reference sequence). CDR3 nucleotide sequence: TGTGCCAGCAGCCAAGGACTAGCGGGGGCAGATACGCAGTATTTT. It encodes CASSQGLAGADTQYF.

The chain has TRBV11-2 and TRBJ2-1; 13 nucleotides agree with TRBD2. CDR3 length: 17 residues. V lost 5 bases, J lost 7 bases, and 11 bases stayed unmatched. The V gene's germline CDR1 is SGHAT and CDR2 FQNNGV. DNA for the CDR3: TGTGCCAGCAGCCGCGGCGGGACTAGCGGGAAGTGGAATGAGCAGTTCTTC. Amino acids: CASSRGGTSGKWNEQFF.

The rearrangement joins TRBV24-1 to TRBJ2-2; D perhaps matches TRBD1 (6 bases). CDR3 size: 15 residues. Germline lookup yields CDR1 KGHDR and CDR2 SFDVKD. The V gene lost 7 bases and the J gene lost 5 bases, with 16 bases spanning the gap. The CDR3 bases are TGTGCCACCAGCCGGGACAATATTTTAACCGGGGAGCTGTTTTTT. Amino acid sequence: CATSRDNILTGELFF.

This chain joins TRBV10-3 and TRBJ2-1; 8 bases map to TRBD2. The CDR3 spans 14 residues. Losses at the gene ends were 8 bases for V and 5 bases for J; bases not matched to a gene: 8. From germline, CDR1 is ENHRY and CDR2 SYGVKD. The CDR3 sequence is CAIQALAGHNEQFF. The CDR3 bases are TGTGCCATCCAAGCCCTAGCGGGCCACAATGAGCAGTTCTTC.

This clonotype was picked up many times. The chain couples TRBV29-1 to TRBJ2-2, with D possibly being TRBD1 or TRBD2 (5 bases each). From germline, CDR1 is SQVTM and CDR2 ANQGSEA. Trimming pared 3 bases from V and 5 bases from J, leaving 10 bases between. The CDR3 is 13 residues long. CDR3 sequence (DNA): TGCAGCGTTGACAGGGACCGGACCGGGGAGCTGTTTTTT. As protein: CSVDRDRTGELFF.

J is TRBJ2-7 and V is TRBV7-7, with 10 bases that match TRBD1. The CDR3 consists of 15 residues. J gave up 3 bases and V 1 base, and 3 bases lay outside the gene matches. Germline CDR1 reads SSHAT; CDR2 reads FNYEAQ (reference sequence). The CDR3 DNA is TGTGCCAGCAGCTTAGGGACAGGGGGAAACTACGAGCAGTACTTC. It is translated as CASSLGTGGNYEQYF.

This clonotype was detected only a few times. The rearrangement links TRBV12-3 or TRBV12-4 to TRBJ1-1; D is possibly TRBD1 (5 bases). The ends were cut back, 3 bases at V and 6 bases at J, with 11 bases in the middle. The CDR3 spans 13 residues. The CDR3 here is CASSFDSYSEAFF. The DNA for the CDR3 is TGTGCCAGCAGTTTTGACAGCTACTCTGAAGCTTTCTTT.

This clonotype was observed many times. The V gene is TRBV12-3 or TRBV12-4, the J gene TRBJ2-3; D call uncertain. CDR3 size: 12 residues. Trimming removed 5 bases from V and 2 bases from J, with 5 bases in between. The chain's CDR3 is CASSLLTDTQYF. The CDR3 DNA reads as TGTGCCAGCAGTCTGCTCACAGATACGCAGTATTTT.

The V and J genes are TRBV20-1 and TRBJ2-1; D might be TRBD2 (5 bases). The CDR3 spans 10 residues. The V gene lost 7 bases and the J gene lost 7 bases, with 8 bases spanning the gap. Germline V lookup: CDR1 DFQATT, CDR2 SNEGSKA (reference sequence). This chain's CDR3 is CSVTRNEQFF. DNA of the CDR3: TGCAGTGTAACTAGAAATGAGCAGTTCTTC.

The rearrangement joins TRBV6-2 or TRBV6-3 to TRBJ2-6; D is perhaps TRBD1 (5 bases). The CDR3 has 15 amino acids. The germline V and J ends were trimmed by 2 bases and 4 bases, with 9 bases remaining between them. CDR1 and CDR2 (germline): MNHEY, SVGEGT. This chain's CDR3 is CASSYGALGANVLTF. The CDR3 nucleotides read TGTGCCAGCAGTTACGGGGCTCTGGGGGCCAACGTCCTGACTTTC.

This clonotype was counted many times. The genes are TRBV12-3 or TRBV12-4 and TRBJ2-7; a possible D gene is TRBD1 (6 bases). This CDR3 has 14 residues. V dropped 0 bases and J dropped 2 bases, with 8 bases sitting between them. The CDR3 spells CASSLAGTTYEQYF. Here the CDR3 DNA reads TGTGCCAGCAGTTTAGCGGGGACAACCTACGAGCAGTACTTC.

This clonotype has only a few counts. The CDR3 bases are TGTGCCAGCAGTCCCTTTGGGACTACCTACAATGAGCAGTTCTTC. Protein product: CASSPFGTTYNEQFF. The genes are TRBV7-2 and TRBJ2-1; 7 bases agree with TRBD2. Per germline, CDR1 SGHTA and CDR2 FQGNSA. This CDR3 spans 15 amino acids. With 6 bases clipped from V and 2 bases from J, the junction kept 7 bases outside the gene matches.

V is TRBV20-1 and J is TRBJ2-4; tentative D call: TRBD2 (5 bases). This CDR3 region has 14 residues. Per germline, CDR1 DFQATT and CDR2 SNEGSKA (reference sequence). CDR3 residues: CSQKDFSFKNIQYF. The CDR3 DNA is TGCAGCCAAAAGGACTTTTCCTTCAAAAACATTCAGTACTTC.

The chain recombines TRBV6-1 with TRBJ2-7, with D tentatively TRBD2 (5 bases). Deletions cut 7 bases from V and 6 bases from J, with 19 bases between. Germline lookup yields CDR1 MNHNS and CDR2 SASEGT. This CDR3 is built from 14 residues. The DNA of the CDR3 is TGTGCCAGCACCCCAGAGAGGGCAGTCGCCGAGCAGTACTTC. Protein product: CASTPERAVAEQYF.

The chain is built from TRBV28 and TRBJ2-7, with a weak D call TRBD1 (6 bases). Trimming left V 7 bases short and J 2 bases short, with 18 bases between. Germline V gene lookup returns CDR1 MDHEN and CDR2 SYDVKM. This CDR3 contains 15 residues. The CDR3 DNA reads TGTGCCAGCACTTCGAGCCCGGCAGGGGCCTACGAGCAGTACTTC. Protein sequence: CASTSSPAGAYEQYF. Drawing the rest from reference TRBV28 and TRBJ2-7, the complete variable domain is DVKVTQSSRYLVKRTGEKVFLECVQDMDHENMFWYRQDPGLGLRLIYFSYDVKMKEKGDIPEGYSVSREKKERFSLILESASTNQTSMYLCASTSSPAGAYEQYFGPGTRLTVT.

Here the CDR3 reads CASSLVRGPSSGANVLTF. As DNA, the CDR3 is TGTGCCAGCAGCTTAGTCAGGGGGCCTAGCTCTGGGGCCAACGTCCTGACTTTC. The V call is TRBV11-2, the J call TRBJ2-6; 8 bases fit TRBD1. Trimming took 1 base from V and 0 from J; bases not matched to a gene: 5. The CDR3 runs to 18 residues. The germline V gene has CDR1 SGHAT and CDR2 FQNNGV.

CDR3 nucleotide sequence: TGTGCCAGCCGCCGCGCCGGACTAGCCCCCTCCGCAGATACGCAGTATTTT. The encoded protein is CASRRAGLAPSADTQYF. V and J are TRBV28 and TRBJ2-3; 8 nucleotides line up with TRBD2. CDR3 size: 17 residues. From germline, CDR1 is MDHEN and CDR2 SYDVKM. V shed 8 bases, J shed 4 bases, and the junction held 17 bases outside the gene matches.

The genes are TRBV12-3 or TRBV12-4 and TRBJ2-1; TRBD2 matches at 8 bases. The CDR3 runs 18 residues. V gave up 6 bases and J gave up 0 bases; unmatched junction bases: 13. The CDR3 region has the DNA TGTGCCAGCAGCCCCTGGGTAGCGGGGCCGAGCTCCTACAATGAGCAGTTCTTC. Protein product: CASSPWVAGPSSYNEQFF.

The rearrangement links TRBV6-4 to TRBJ2-1; 9 bases line up with TRBD1. The J segment lost 0 bases and the V segment lost 5 bases, leaving 8 bases of the junction unmatched. This CDR3 comprises 17 residues. CDR1 and CDR2 from the germline V gene are MRHNA and SNTAGT. The CDR3 nucleotides read TGTGCCAGCAGTCCAAACAGGGGGCCGAGCTCCTACAATGAGCAGTTCTTC. Translating gives CASSPNRGPSSYNEQFF.

J is TRBJ2-3 and V is TRBV5-1, with 11 positions matching TRBD2. V dropped 7 bases and J dropped 2; count of bases not matched to a gene: 15. The CDR3 consists of 18 residues. CDR1 is SGHRS and CDR2 is YFSETQ in the germline V gene. CDR3 region: CASASGLAGPEITDTQYF. The DNA for the CDR3 is TGCGCCAGCGCATCAGGACTAGCGGGTCCTGAAATCACAGATACGCAGTATTTT.